This TCR beta chain was recovered during a study of control samples from healthy donors and cancer patients. The CDR3 runs 15 residues. Germline CDR1 SGHTS, CDR2 YDEGEE. J gave up 8 bases and V 5 bases, and 8 bases lay outside the gene matches. Only in-frame clones appear in the TCRdb table, and some are missing; sequencing was by immunoSEQ multiplex PCR. The sample has around 72,000 clones, 84% seen once; the top ten hold around 16%. This chain uses TRBV5-8 with TRBJ2-1; 12 bases map to TRBD2. The receptor's source is a middle-aged man in good health. The sample comprised blood. CDR3 residues: CASSYGLAGLHEQFF. The CDR3 nucleotides are TGTGCCAGCAGTTACGGACTAGCGGGATTACATGAGCAGTTCTTC.